This TCR beta chain comes out of a study of CD8+CD57+ T cells in acquired aplastic anemia (dated by TCRdb to 2016 to 2018). Study-level background: A mean of 3.2 ug of DNA, ranging from roughly 0.2 to 27.4 ug, was extracted from sorted CD4+ and CD8+ cells. CD8+CD57+ expansion was defined as frequency above the mean frequency observed in healthy subjects. Points the paper makes about the study in general: Roughly 31 CD8+ CDR3 sequences were shared between patients and controls but appeared highly expressed in patients and within their immunodominant clones. No significant difference in CD8+ Simpson's diversity was found between patients and healthy controls (P=0.060).

Expansion of CD8+CD57+ cells had been shown by flow cytometry in the patients chosen for sequencing. All patients had severe acquired aplastic anemia diagnosed by International Study of Aplastic Anemia and Agranulocytosis and Camitta criteria. No therapy had been received by the patients at the time of blood sampling. TCR repertoires of sorted CD4+ and CD8+ blood T cells from severe aplastic anemia patients and healthy subjects were deep-sequenced in the study. Patients were enrolled in the USA under clinicaltrials.gov protocols 00001620, 01623167, 00001397, 00071045, 00081523 and 00961064. Ficoll-Paque density gradient centrifugation was used to isolate peripheral blood mononuclear cells. Before DNA was extracted, CD4+ and CD8+ T cells were sorted using either FACS or magnetic beads. As for this clonotype: It lacks a known antigen. At one end, the junction sequence differs from germline, possibly due to a read error.

Measured from the cysteine to the phenylalanine, the CDR3 is 17 residues long. Kept here is only the CDR3 DNA, which spans 51 bases and is read in frame from base 1. The germline V gene specifies SGDLS as CDR1 and YYNGEE as CDR2. Genomic DNA was used as template for profiling of TCR beta VDJ combinations and CDR3 sequences. TCR repertoire sequencing was run on an Illumina HiSeq 2000. Per the original workflow: Repertoire assessment relied on Simpson's diversity index, CDR3 size and DJ length profiles, and TRBV/TRBJ rearrangement plots. The most abundant DNA sequence in the deep sequencing data was taken as the immunodominant clone. CDR3 amino acid sequences were screened for sharing across subjects and compared with published repertoires and the VDJdb database. The public sequencing data were trimmed at Q25 with fastp and processed into clonotypes with MiXCR by TCRdb, which kept only in-frame beta chains. Rows merge per CDR3 protein into single entries with the most common DNA and genes. TCRdb, not the original authors, processed these V and J calls. The sample has a few hundred thousand distinct CDR3 sequences on record, 25% to 40% of them singletons. Less than 0.85% of the sample is taken by the ten largest.

This chain joins TRBV9 to TRBJ2-7; the D gene assignment is ambiguous. Source material: sorted CD4+, CD8+, or CD8+CD57+ T cells (not recorded which) from PBMCs. This sequence was found in a human donor with aplastic anemia. The CDR3 here reads CASSSFSPTAFSCEQYF. The nucleotide sequence is TGTGCCAGCAGCTCATTTAGTCCTACAGCGTTTTCCTGCGAGCAGTACTTC.